This paragraph reports one TCR beta chain. Per the germline V gene, CDR1 is LNHDA and CDR2 is SQIVND (reference sequence). The CDR3 runs 15 residues. The junction had 9 bases not matched to a gene; V was cut back by 5 bases and J by 5 bases. Recruits, aged about 18 to 100 years, lived in 24 US areas. This sample was taken from a study of blood T cell repertoires in COVID-19. The overall study: PBMCs, B-cell-depleted T cells, or T cells provided the cDNA or gDNA that made up the material.

The authors' processing: It was from reference gene primer amplification that nucleated cell counts were estimated. TCRdb's copy holds only in-frame clones and misses some; the assay was immunoSEQ multiplex PCR. V and J calls and clone size come straight from that table; D and trimming were deduced from the DNA. The data hold about 180,000 clones, with more than 65% observed a single time. The receptor comes from a man in his forties or fifties who had recovered from COVID-19. The source material was PBMCs or T cells enriched from blood (not recorded which). V is TRBV19 and J is TRBJ2-5; 9 positions match TRBD1. The CDR3 nucleotides read TGTGCCAGTAGTGTCTTTGACAGGGGGAGGGAGACCCAGTACTTC. Translated: CASSVFDRGRETQYF.